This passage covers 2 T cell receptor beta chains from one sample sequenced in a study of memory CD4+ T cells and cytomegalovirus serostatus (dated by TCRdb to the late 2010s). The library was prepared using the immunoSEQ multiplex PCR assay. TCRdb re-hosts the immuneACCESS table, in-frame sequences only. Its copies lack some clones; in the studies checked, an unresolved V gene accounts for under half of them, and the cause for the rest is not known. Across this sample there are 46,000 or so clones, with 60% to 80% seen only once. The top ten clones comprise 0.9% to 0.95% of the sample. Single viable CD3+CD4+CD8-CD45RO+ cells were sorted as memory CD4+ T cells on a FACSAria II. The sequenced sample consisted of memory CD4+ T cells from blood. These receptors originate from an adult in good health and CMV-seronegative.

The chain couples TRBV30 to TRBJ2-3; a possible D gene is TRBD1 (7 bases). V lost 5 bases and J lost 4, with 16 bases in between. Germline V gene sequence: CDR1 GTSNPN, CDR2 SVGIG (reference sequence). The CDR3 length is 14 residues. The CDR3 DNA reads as TGTGCCTGGGCCCAGGGGGGAGCGGCAGATACGCAGTATTTT. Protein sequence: CAWAQGGAADTQYF.

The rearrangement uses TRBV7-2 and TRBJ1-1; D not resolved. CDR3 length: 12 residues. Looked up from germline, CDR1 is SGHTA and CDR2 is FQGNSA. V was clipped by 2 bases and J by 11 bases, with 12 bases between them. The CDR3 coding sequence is TGTGCCAGCAGCTTAAATGGGTTGGCGGCTTTCTTT. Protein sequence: CASSLNGLAAFF.